This T cell receptor (beta chain) was recorded in a study of memory CD4+ T cells and cytomegalovirus serostatus. General study findings and limits: Of under 200 reported CMV TCRbeta sequences, just over 65 were found in memory CD4+ repertoires. The CMV-associated TCR signature appears largely within the CD4+ memory repertoire.

Of note for this clone: What it binds is not known.

The sort gate was single viable CD3+CD4+CD8-CD45RO+ cells for memory CD4+ T cells. Produced via immunoSEQ multiplex PCR; TCRdb's table is partial and in-frame only. In the table there are tens of thousands of clones, around 80% of which are singletons. Trimming took 8 bases from V and 7 from J, leaving 11 bases between them. Germline CDR1 is MDHEN and CDR2 is SYDVKM. CDR3 length: 11 amino acids. Source material: memory CD4+ T cells from blood. The sequence came from an adult in good health and CMV-seronegative. The rearrangement uses TRBV28 and TRBJ1-2; D is ambiguous. CDR3 region: CASLKGGGYTF. CDR3 in DNA: TGTGCCAGCTTAAAGGGAGGTGGCTACACCTTC.